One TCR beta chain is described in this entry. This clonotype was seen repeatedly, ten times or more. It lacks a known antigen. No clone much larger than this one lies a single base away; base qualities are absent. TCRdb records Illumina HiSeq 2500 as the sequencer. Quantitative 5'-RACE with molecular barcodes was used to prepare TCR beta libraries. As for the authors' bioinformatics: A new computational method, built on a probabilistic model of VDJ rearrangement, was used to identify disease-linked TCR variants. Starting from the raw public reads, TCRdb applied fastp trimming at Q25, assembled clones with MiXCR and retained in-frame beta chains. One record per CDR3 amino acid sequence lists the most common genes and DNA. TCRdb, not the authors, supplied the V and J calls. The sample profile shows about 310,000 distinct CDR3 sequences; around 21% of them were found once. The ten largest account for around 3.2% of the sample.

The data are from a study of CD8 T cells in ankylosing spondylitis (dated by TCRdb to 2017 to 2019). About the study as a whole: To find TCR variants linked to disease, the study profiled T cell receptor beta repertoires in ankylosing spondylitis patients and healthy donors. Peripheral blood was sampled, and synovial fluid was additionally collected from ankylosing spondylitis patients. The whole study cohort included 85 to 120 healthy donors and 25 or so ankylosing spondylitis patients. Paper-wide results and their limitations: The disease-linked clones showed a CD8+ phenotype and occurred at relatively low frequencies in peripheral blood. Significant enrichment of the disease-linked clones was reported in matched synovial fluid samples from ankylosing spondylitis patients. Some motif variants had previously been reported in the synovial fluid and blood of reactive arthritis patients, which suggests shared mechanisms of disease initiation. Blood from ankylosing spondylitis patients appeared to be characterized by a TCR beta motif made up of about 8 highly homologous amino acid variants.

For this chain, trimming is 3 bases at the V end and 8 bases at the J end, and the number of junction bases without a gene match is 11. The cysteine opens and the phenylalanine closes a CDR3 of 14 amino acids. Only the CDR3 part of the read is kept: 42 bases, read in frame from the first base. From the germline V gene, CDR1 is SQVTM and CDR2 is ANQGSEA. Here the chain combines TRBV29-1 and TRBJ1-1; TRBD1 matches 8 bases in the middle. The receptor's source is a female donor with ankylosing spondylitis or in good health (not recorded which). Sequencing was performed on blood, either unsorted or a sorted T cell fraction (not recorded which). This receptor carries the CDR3 CSVDRREDRAEAFF. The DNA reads TGCAGCGTTGATCGGAGGGAGGACAGGGCCGAAGCTTTCTTT. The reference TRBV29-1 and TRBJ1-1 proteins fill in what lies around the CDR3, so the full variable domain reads SAVISQKPSRDICQRGTSLTIQCQVDSQVTMMFWYRQQPGQSLTLIATANQGSEATYESGFVIDKFPISRPNLTFSTLTVSNMSPEDSSIYLCSVDRREDRAEAFFGQGTRLTVV.